The 13 T cell receptor beta chains listed next were all sequenced from one sample in a study of blood T cell repertoires in COVID-19. Measured with immunoSEQ multiplex PCR; TCRdb has only the in-frame clones, and not every one. The sample yields 200,000 to 250,000 clones, 75% to 85% seen once. The sample consisted of peripheral blood. Receptors were obtained from a human donor in a cohort sampled during active COVID-19.

The chain links TRBV12-3 or TRBV12-4 to TRBJ1-2; TRBD1 matches 8 bases. This CDR3 spans 13 amino acids. Unmatched junction bases numbered 7, after V lost 6 bases and J lost 7 bases. This CDR3 is CASSPGQDRGYTF. CDR3 coding DNA: TGTGCCAGCAGCCCGGGACAGGACCGTGGCTACACCTTC.

The table lists this clone with a few counts. The chain recombines TRBV7-2 with TRBJ1-5; TRBD1 aligns across 7 bases. This CDR3 has 14 amino acids. The V segment lost 3 bases and the J segment 6 bases; nucleotides outside the gene matches: 5. The V gene's germline CDR1 is SGHTA and CDR2 FQGNSA. CDR3 loop: CASSFVTGAQPQHF. Here the CDR3 DNA reads TGTGCCAGCAGCTTTGTTACAGGGGCTCAGCCCCAGCATTTT.

The rearrangement links TRBV27 to TRBJ2-3, with 12 bases fitting TRBD2. Trimming at V came to 2 bases and at J to 5 bases, leaving 2 bases not matched to a gene. Germline values: CDR1 MNHEY, CDR2 SMNVEV (reference sequence). The CDR3 is 15 amino acids. In nucleotides, the CDR3 is TGTGCCAGCAGTTTACAACTAGCGGGGGGAGATACGCAGTATTTT. Translating it yields CASSLQLAGGDTQYF.

This clone was counted once. This same CDR3 is encoded by further DNA sequences in the sample. CDR3 sequence: CASSLGRGSYEQYF. CDR3 nucleotide sequence: TGCGCCAGCAGCTTGGGACGGGGTTCCTACGAGCAGTACTTC. V and J are TRBV5-1 and TRBJ2-7, with a weak D call TRBD2 (5 bases). Germline V gene data show CDR1 as SGHRS and CDR2 as YFSETQ. The CDR3 is 14 residues long. Between the trimmed V and J ends, which lost 0 bases and 1 base, there was a span of 8 bases.

The chain links TRBV11-2 to TRBJ2-2; D is possibly TRBD1 (6 bases). The germline V and J ends were trimmed by 4 bases and 2 bases, with 8 bases remaining between them. Per the germline V gene, CDR1 is SGHAT and CDR2 is FQNNGV. The CDR3 covers 14 residues. CDR3 nucleotides: TGTGCCAGCAGCTCGGACAGTAACACCGGGGAGCTGTTTTTT. Translated, it gives CASSSDSNTGELFF.

The J gene is TRBJ1-1, the V gene TRBV6-6; D perhaps matches TRBD1 (6 bases). Germline V lookup: CDR1 MNHNY, CDR2 SVGAGI (reference sequence). V was cut by 6 bases and J by 0 bases, with 17 bases left in between. This CDR3 is built from 16 residues. The CDR3 protein is CASSSHPGHLNTEAFF. In DNA form, the CDR3 reads TGTGCCAGCAGCAGCCACCCGGGACACTTGAACACTGAAGCTTTCTTT.

This chain joins TRBV19 and TRBJ2-7; D call uncertain. The CDR3 covers 15 residues. Looked up from germline, CDR1 is LNHDA and CDR2 is SQIVND (reference sequence). Trimming pared 0 bases from V and 2 bases from J, leaving 11 bases between. The CDR3 coding sequence is TGTGCCAGTAGTATAGACGCGTATATTGCCTACGAGCAGTACTTC. It yields the protein CASSIDAYIAYEQYF.

The chain is built from TRBV27 and TRBJ2-5; 10 nucleotides match TRBD1. J gave up 5 bases and V 1 base, and 7 bases lay outside the gene matches. CDR1 and CDR2 (germline): MNHEY, SMNVEV (reference sequence). CDR3 length: 16 amino acids. The CDR3: CASSLFGTGAQETQYF. Written as DNA, the CDR3 is TGTGCCAGCAGTTTATTCGGGACAGGGGCGCAGGAGACCCAGTACTTC.

The chain has TRBV6-5 and TRBJ1-2; weak D call: TRBD1 (5 bases). CDR1 and CDR2 (germline): MNHEY, SVGAGI. The V end lost 6 bases, the J end lost 4 bases, and 12 bases lay between the germline ends. The CDR3 extends over 13 amino acids. In DNA, the CDR3 is TGTGCCAGCAGACCGACAGCCAGCTATGGCTACACCTTC. Translating it yields CASRPTASYGYTF.

This clone was counted only a few times. The chain couples TRBV29-1 to TRBJ2-1, with 8 bases aligning to TRBD1. With 8 bases clipped from V and 3 bases from J, the junction kept 9 bases outside the gene matches. Germline assignment: CDR1 SQVTM and CDR2 ANQGSEA. CDR3 size: 14 residues. The CDR3 here is CSTTGTGDYNEQFF. The CDR3 DNA sequence: TGCAGCACAACCGGGACAGGAGACTACAATGAGCAGTTCTTC.

Concerning this clone: Sequence at one end of the junction differs from germline and may be a read error. The V and J genes are TRBV2 and TRBJ1-5; 8 bases fit TRBD1. This CDR3 comprises 15 residues. Germline V CDR1 and CDR2: SNHLY, FYNNEI. DNA of the CDR3: TGTGCCAGCAGGGAAGGGACAGGAAGCAATCAGCCCCAGCATTTT. Protein: CASREGTGSNQPQHF. Combining the CDR3 with reference TRBV2 and TRBJ1-5 gives the whole variable domain EPEVTQTPSHQVTQMGQEVILRCVPISNHLYFYWYRQILGQKVEFLVSFYNNEISEKSEIFDDQFSVERPDGSNFTLKIRSTKLEDSAMYFCASREGTGSNQPQHFGDGTRLSIL.

This chain connects TRBV28 to TRBJ1-2; TRBD1 might be the D (5 bases). Germline lookup yields CDR1 MDHEN and CDR2 SYDVKM. There are 12 residues in the CDR3. V was cut by 7 bases and J by 4 bases, with 10 bases left in between. The CDR3 is CASIGDSYGYTF. In DNA form, the CDR3 reads TGTGCCAGCATCGGGGACTCCTATGGCTACACCTTC.

The chain has TRBV19 and TRBJ1-4; no reliable D call. This CDR3 is 18 amino acids long. Germline CDR1 and CDR2: LNHDA and SQIVND (reference sequence). V gave up 3 bases and J gave up 3 bases, with 20 bases separating them. CDR3 sequence reads: CASSIRMAPTRANEKLFF. The CDR3, as DNA: TGTGCCAGTAGTATTCGAATGGCGCCAACCCGGGCTAATGAAAAACTGTTTTTT. Full variable domain (remainder filled in from reference TRBV19 and TRBJ1-4): DGGITQSPKYLFRKEGQNVTLSCEQNLNHDAMYWYRQDPGQGLRLIYYSQIVNDFQKGDIAEGYSVSREKKESFPLTVTSAQKNPTAFYLCASSIRMAPTRANEKLFFGSGTQLSVL.